This T cell receptor beta chain came from a study of cytomegalovirus exposure and HLA in healthy donors. 60 Vbeta and 13 Jbeta primers were used in PCR. Assay: immunoSEQ multiplex PCR; the TCRdb copy retains only in-frame clones and omits some. The repertoire holds roughly 100,000 clones, with roughly 82% as singletons. This CDR3 comprises 13 residues. V lost 5 bases, J lost 8 bases, and 12 bases lay in between. In germline, CDR1 is SNHLY, CDR2 FYNNEI. Only a few counts were recorded for this clone. Its antigen remains unidentified. Regarding the study as a whole: Confirmation in vitro established that a few CMV-associated chains were specific for CMV antigens. In a later analysis, DRB1 alleles had the most associated TCRs; HLA-C alleles the fewest.

The chain recombines TRBV2 with TRBJ1-4; D is possibly TRBD1 (6 bases). The sequencing sample was made of PBMCs. The clonotype was recovered from a man younger than 40 in good health and CMV-seropositive. For the CDR3, the DNA is TGTGCCAGCAGTCGGACAGAGTACGAAAAACTGTTTTTT. It specifies CASSRTEYEKLFF.